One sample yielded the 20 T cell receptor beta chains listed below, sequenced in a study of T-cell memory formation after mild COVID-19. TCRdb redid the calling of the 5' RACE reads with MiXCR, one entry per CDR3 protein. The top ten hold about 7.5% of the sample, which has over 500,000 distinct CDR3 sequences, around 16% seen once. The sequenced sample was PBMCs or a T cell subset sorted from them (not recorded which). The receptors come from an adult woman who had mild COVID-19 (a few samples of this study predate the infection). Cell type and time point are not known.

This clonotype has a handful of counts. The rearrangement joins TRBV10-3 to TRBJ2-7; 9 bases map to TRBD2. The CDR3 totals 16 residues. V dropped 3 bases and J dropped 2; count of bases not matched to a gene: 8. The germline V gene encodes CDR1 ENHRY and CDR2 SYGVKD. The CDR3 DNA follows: TGTGCCATCAGTGAACACAGCGGGAGGACTCCCTACGAGCAGTACTTC. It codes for CAISEHSGRTPYEQYF.

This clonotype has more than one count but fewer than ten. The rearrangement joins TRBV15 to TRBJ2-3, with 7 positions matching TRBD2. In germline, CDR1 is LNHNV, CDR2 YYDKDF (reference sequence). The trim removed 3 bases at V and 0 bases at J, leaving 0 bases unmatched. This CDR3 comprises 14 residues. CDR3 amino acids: CATSRGLSTDTQYF. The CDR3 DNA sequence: TGTGCCACCAGCAGGGGACTAAGCACAGATACGCAGTATTTT.

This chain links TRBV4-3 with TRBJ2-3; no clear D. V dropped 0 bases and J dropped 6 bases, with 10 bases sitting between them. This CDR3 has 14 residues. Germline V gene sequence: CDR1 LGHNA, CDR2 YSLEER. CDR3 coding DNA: TGCGCCAGCAGCCAAGATTGGGATTCGGATACGCAGTATTTT. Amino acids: CASSQDWDSDTQYF.

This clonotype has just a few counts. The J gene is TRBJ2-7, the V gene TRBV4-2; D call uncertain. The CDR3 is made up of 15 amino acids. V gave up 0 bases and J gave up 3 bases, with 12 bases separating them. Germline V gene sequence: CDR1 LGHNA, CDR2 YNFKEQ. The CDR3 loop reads CASSQELPPNYEQYF. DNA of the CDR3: TGTGCCAGCAGCCAAGAGCTTCCGCCAAACTACGAGCAGTACTTC.

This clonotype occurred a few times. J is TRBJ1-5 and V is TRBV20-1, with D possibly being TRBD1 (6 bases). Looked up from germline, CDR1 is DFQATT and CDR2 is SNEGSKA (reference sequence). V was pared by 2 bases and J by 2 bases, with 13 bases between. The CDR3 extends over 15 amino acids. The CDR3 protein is CSARRRGAGNQPQHF. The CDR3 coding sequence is TGCAGTGCTAGACGGAGGGGGGCGGGCAATCAGCCCCAGCATTTT.

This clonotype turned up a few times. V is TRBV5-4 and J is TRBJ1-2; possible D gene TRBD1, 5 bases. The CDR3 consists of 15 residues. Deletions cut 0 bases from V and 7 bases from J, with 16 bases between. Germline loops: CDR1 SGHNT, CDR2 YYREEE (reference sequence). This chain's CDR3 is CASSLAGRDFGGYTF. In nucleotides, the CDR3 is TGTGCCAGCAGCTTGGCCGGCAGGGACTTCGGTGGCTACACCTTC.

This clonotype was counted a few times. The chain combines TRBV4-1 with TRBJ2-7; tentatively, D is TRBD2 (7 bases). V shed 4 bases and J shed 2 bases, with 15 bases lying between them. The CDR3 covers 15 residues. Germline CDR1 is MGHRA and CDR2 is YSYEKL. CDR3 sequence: CASSPRGGGTYEQYF. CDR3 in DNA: TGCGCCAGCAGCCCTAGGGGGGGCGGAACCTACGAGCAGTACTTC.

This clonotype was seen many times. The CDR3 here is CASSDGTPMNTEAFF. CDR3 in DNA: TGTGCCAGCAGCGACGGGACACCTATGAACACTGAAGCTTTCTTT. The genes are TRBV9 and TRBJ1-1; D possibly corresponds to TRBD1 (6 bases). The V gene lost 3 bases and the J gene lost 0 bases, with 12 bases spanning the gap. Looked up from germline, CDR1 is SGDLS and CDR2 is YYNGEE. This CDR3 is built from 15 residues. Full variable domain (missing parts from reference TRBV9 and TRBJ1-1): DSGVTQTPKHLITATGQRVTLRCSPRSGDLSVYWYQQSLDQGLQFLIQYYNGEERAKGNILERFSAQQFPDLHSELNLSSLELGDSALYFCASSDGTPMNTEAFFGQGTRLTVV.

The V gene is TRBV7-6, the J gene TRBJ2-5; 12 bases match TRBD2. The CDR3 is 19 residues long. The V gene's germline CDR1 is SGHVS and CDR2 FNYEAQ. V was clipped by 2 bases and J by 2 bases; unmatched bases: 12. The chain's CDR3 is CASSLLAGGRMGSQETQYF. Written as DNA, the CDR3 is TGTGCCAGCAGCTTACTAGCGGGAGGGAGGATGGGCTCACAAGAGACCCAGTACTTC. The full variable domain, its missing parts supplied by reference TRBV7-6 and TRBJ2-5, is GAGVSQSPRYKVTKRGQDVALRCDPISGHVSLYWYRQALGQGPEFLTYFNYEAQQDKSGLPNDRFSAERPEGSISTLTIQRTEQRDSAMYRCASSLLAGGRMGSQETQYFGPGTRLLVL.

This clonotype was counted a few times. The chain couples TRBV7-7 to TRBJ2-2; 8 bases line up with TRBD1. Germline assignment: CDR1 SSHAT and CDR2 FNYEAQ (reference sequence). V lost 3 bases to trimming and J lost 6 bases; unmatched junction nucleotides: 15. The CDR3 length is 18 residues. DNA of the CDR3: TGTGCCAGCAGCTTGGGAATTATTGGACAGGGAGTCTCCGGGGAGCTGTTTTTT. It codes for CASSLGIIGQGVSGELFF.

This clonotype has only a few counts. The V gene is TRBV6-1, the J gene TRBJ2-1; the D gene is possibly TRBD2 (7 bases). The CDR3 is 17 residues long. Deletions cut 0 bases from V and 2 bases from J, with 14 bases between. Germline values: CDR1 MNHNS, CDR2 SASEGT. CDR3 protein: CASSEALPGGPYNEQFF. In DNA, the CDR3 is TGTGCCAGCAGTGAAGCGCTTCCGGGGGGCCCCTACAATGAGCAGTTCTTC.

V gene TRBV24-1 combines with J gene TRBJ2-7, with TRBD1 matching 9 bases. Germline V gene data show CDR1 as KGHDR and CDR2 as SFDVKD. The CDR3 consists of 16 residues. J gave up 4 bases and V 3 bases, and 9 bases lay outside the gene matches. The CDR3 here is CATSDQTGTGLYEQYF. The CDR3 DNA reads TGTGCCACCAGTGATCAGACCGGGACAGGGTTATACGAGCAGTACTTC.

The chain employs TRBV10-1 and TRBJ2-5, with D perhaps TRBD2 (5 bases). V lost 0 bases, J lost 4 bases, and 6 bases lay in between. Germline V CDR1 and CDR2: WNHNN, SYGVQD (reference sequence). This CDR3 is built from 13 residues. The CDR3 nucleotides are TGCGCCAGCAGTGAGTCGGGGAGAGAGACCCAGTACTTC. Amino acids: CASSESGRETQYF.

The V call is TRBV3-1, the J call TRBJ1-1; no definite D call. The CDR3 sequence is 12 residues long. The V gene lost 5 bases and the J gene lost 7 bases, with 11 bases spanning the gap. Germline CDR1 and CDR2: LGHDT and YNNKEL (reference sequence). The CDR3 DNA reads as TGTGCCAGCAGCTCCCTGACACGTGAAGCTTTCTTT. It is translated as CASSSLTREAFF.

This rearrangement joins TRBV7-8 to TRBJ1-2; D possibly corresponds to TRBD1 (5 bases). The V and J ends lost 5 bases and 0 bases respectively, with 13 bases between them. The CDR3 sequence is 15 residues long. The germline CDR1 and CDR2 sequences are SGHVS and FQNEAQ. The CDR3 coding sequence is TGTGCCAGCAGCATCCTCCGGGGCCCTAACTATGGCTACACCTTC. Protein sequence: CASSILRGPNYGYTF. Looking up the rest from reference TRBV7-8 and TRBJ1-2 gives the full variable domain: GAGVSQSPRYKVAKRGQDVALRCDPISGHVSLFWYQQALGQGPEFLTYFQNEAQLDKSGLPSDRFFAERPEGSVSTLKIQRTQQEDSAVYLCASSILRGPNYGYTFGSGTRLTVV.

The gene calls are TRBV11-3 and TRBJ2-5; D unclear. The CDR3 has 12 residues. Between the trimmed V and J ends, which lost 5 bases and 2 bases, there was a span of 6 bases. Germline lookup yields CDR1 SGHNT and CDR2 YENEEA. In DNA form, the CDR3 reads TGTGCCAGCAGCGCCAGACAAGAGACCCAGTACTTC. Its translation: CASSARQETQYF.

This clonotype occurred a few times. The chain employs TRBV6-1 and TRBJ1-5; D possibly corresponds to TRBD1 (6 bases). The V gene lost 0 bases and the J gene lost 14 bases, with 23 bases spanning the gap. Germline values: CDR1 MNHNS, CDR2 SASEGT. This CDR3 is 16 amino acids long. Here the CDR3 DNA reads TGTGCCAGCAGTGAAGCGGGGGGCAGATATCCCTTACCTGAGCATTTT. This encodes CASSEAGGRYPLPEHF.

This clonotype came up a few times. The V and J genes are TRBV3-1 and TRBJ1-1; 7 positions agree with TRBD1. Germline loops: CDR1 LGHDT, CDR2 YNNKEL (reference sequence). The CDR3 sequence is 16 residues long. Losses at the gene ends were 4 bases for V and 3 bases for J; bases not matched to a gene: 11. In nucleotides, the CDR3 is TGTGCCAGCAGCCCAACCCACTCACAGGGGTACACTGAAGCTTTCTTT. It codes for CASSPTHSQGYTEAFF. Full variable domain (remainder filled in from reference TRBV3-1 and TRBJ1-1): DTAVSQTPKYLVTQMGNDKSIKCEQNLGHDTMYWYKQDSKKFLKIMFSYNNKELIINETVPNRFSPKSPDKAHLNLHINSLELGDSAVYFCASSPTHSQGYTEAFFGQGTRLTVV.

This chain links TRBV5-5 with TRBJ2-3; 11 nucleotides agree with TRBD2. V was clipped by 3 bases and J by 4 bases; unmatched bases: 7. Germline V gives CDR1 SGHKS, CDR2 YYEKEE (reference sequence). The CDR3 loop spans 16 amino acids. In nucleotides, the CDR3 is TGTGCCAGCAGCTGGACCTTGACTAGCGGGGCAGATACGCAGTATTTT. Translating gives CASSWTLTSGADTQYF.

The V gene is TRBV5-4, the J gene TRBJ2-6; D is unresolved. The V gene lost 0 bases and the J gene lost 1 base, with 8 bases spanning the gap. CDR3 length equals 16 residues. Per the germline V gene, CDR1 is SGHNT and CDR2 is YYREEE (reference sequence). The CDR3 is CASSLETGSGANVLTF. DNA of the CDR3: TGTGCCAGCAGCTTGGAGACCGGGTCTGGGGCCAACGTCCTGACTTTC.